Here is one T cell receptor beta chain with its context. The data were taken from a study of blood T cell repertoires in COVID-19. Clones were read by immunoSEQ multiplex PCR, and TCRdb kept only the in-frame ones, dropping some. This sample carries over 30,000 clones, 85% to 95% of them seen once, and the ten largest clones take 12%. The material sequenced was peripheral blood. This TCR came from a human donor in a cohort sampled during active COVID-19.

The CDR3 spells CASSLPVQPQHF. The CDR3 coding sequence is TGTGCCAGCAGTTTGCCGGTACAGCCCCAGCATTTT. V and J are TRBV28 and TRBJ1-5; D is uncertain. Trimming removed 3 bases at V and 7 bases at J, with 7 bases between. Germline CDR1 MDHEN, CDR2 SYDVKM. The CDR3 is made up of 12 amino acids.